The 14 T cell receptor beta chains listed next were all sequenced from one sample in a study of T cell responses to AZD1222 COVID-19 vaccine. The repertoire was sequenced with immunoSEQ multiplex PCR; TCRdb's copy has only in-frame clones and lacks some. The sample contains approximately 85,000 clones, about 90% of which appear only once. Here the sequenced sample was peripheral blood, taken on day 0 of AZD1222 vaccination. The receptors here all came from an adult in good health.

The chain is built from TRBV7-2 and TRBJ2-7, with a possible D match to TRBD1 (7 bases). Deletions cut 5 bases from V and 3 bases from J, with 17 bases between. The CDR3 is made up of 15 amino acids. The germline V gene has CDR1 SGHTA and CDR2 FQGNSA. This chain's CDR3 is CASSVSGGQSYEQYF. In DNA form, the CDR3 reads TGTGCCAGCAGCGTGTCAGGGGGGCAAAGCTACGAGCAGTACTTC.

This rearrangement joins TRBV9 to TRBJ2-7; the D call may be TRBD1 or TRBD2 (6 bases each). V was clipped by 0 bases and J by 3 bases, with 13 bases between them. This CDR3 spans 15 amino acids. The V gene's germline CDR1 is SGDLS and CDR2 YYNGEE. The CDR3 spells CASSVEEGVGYEQYF. The DNA of the CDR3 is TGTGCCAGCAGCGTAGAGGAGGGGGTCGGCTACGAGCAGTACTTC. Variable domain in full (rest from reference TRBV9 and TRBJ2-7): DSGVTQTPKHLITATGQRVTLRCSPRSGDLSVYWYQQSLDQGLQFLIQYYNGEERAKGNILERFSAQQFPDLHSELNLSSLELGDSALYFCASSVEEGVGYEQYFGPGTRLTVT.

This clone has just one count. The chain couples TRBV10-3 to TRBJ1-1, with 11 bases aligning to TRBD1. J lost 0 bases, V lost 7 bases, and 4 bases had no gene match. The CDR3 loop spans 15 amino acids. Per germline, CDR1 ENHRY and CDR2 SYGVKD. The CDR3 reads CAIKRTGGLNTEAFF. The CDR3 nucleotides are TGTGCCATCAAAAGGACAGGGGGCCTGAACACTGAAGCTTTCTTT.

The genes are TRBV7-2 and TRBJ2-2, with a possible D match to TRBD1 (6 bases). Germline V gene sequence: CDR1 SGHTA, CDR2 FQGNSA. This CDR3 is 16 amino acids long. Trimming stripped 0 bases from V and 4 bases from J, with 12 bases between. The CDR3 region is CASSLAPTGTTGELFF. The CDR3 DNA reads as TGTGCCAGCAGCTTAGCGCCTACAGGGACCACCGGGGAGCTGTTTTTT.

This chain links TRBV7-2 with TRBJ1-2, with D possibly being TRBD1 (5 bases). The CDR3 length is 14 residues. Germline V CDR1 and CDR2: SGHTA, FQGNSA. Trimming removed 5 bases from V and 4 bases from J, with 14 bases in between. CDR3 sequence reads: CASSPSRGGYGYTF. The CDR3 nucleotides are TGTGCCAGCAGCCCTAGCCGCGGGGGCTATGGCTACACCTTC. Based on the CDR3 plus reference TRBV7-2 and TRBJ1-2, the full variable domain is GAGVSQSPSNKVTEKGKDVELRCDPISGHTALYWYRQSLGQGLEFLIYFQGNSAPDKSGLPSDRFSAERTGGSVSTLTIQRTQQEDSAVYLCASSPSRGGYGYTFGSGTRLTVV.

The V call is TRBV18, the J call TRBJ1-1; a weak D match, TRBD1 (5 bases). The CDR3 runs to 15 residues. Germline V gene data show CDR1 as KGHSH and CDR2 as LQKENI. With 1 base removed from V and 1 base from J, the gap between germline ends came to 10 bases. The CDR3 DNA reads TGTGCCAGCTCACCACAGCAGGGCTCGAACACTGAAGCTTTCTTT. Residues: CASSPQQGSNTEAFF.

This clone was seen a single time. This chain joins TRBV5-1 and TRBJ2-1; 8 nucleotides align to TRBD2. Germline lookup yields CDR1 SGHRS and CDR2 YFSETQ. The CDR3 is made up of 14 amino acids. V lost 4 bases, J lost 5 bases, and 5 bases stayed unmatched. The CDR3 DNA sequence: TGCGCCAGCAGCATACTAGCGGAAGACAATGAGCAGTTCTTC. Amino acids: CASSILAEDNEQFF.

The V gene is TRBV3-1 (or the pseudogene TRBV3-2), the J gene TRBJ1-5; 9 positions agree with TRBD1. This CDR3 contains 14 residues. J lost 2 bases, V lost 4 bases, and 0 bases had no gene match. CDR1 is LGHDT and CDR2 is YNNKEL in the germline V gene (reference sequence). The CDR3: CASSRTGGNQPQHF. The CDR3 bases are TGTGCCAGCAGCCGGACAGGGGGCAATCAGCCCCAGCATTTT.

The V and J genes are TRBV9 and TRBJ1-6; D gene ambiguous. CDR1 and CDR2 from the germline V gene are SGDLS and YYNGEE. The CDR3 is 15 residues long. Trimming left V 3 bases short and J 3 bases short, with 10 bases between. The CDR3 spells CASSAGPSYNSPLHF. For the CDR3, the DNA is TGTGCCAGCAGCGCCGGACCGAGCTATAATTCACCCCTCCACTTT.

This clone was recorded many times. V and J are TRBV24-1 and TRBJ1-5; TRBD1 agrees at 8 bases. This CDR3 is built from 15 residues. V shed 8 bases, J shed 3 bases, and the junction held 8 bases outside the gene matches. The germline gives CDR1 KGHDR, CDR2 SFDVKD. The chain's CDR3 is CATNRRGRINQPQHF. CDR3 DNA sequence: TGTGCCACCAACCGCAGGGGGCGGATCAATCAGCCCCAGCATTTT.

This rearrangement joins TRBV2 to TRBJ2-1; 10 nucleotides line up with TRBD2. This CDR3 region has 15 residues. The V gene's germline CDR1 is SNHLY and CDR2 FYNNEI. Trimming at V came to 7 bases and at J to 8 bases, leaving 11 bases not matched to a gene. CDR3 DNA sequence: TGTGCCAGCACCAAGATGGGACTAGCGTTTGATGAGCAGTTCTTC. Protein sequence: CASTKMGLAFDEQFF.

The V call is TRBV6-5, the J call TRBJ1-1; 8 nucleotides agree with TRBD1. Germline V gene sequence: CDR1 MNHEY, CDR2 SVGAGI. Trimming cost V 6 bases and J 3 bases; bases outside gene matches: 12. The CDR3 contains 16 residues. The CDR3 here is CASRYDNTGGDTEAFF. In DNA, the CDR3 is TGTGCCAGCAGGTACGACAACACAGGGGGAGACACTGAAGCTTTCTTT.

CDR3 residues: CASSIMAGGPSPLHF. Written as DNA, the CDR3 is TGTGCCAGCAGCATAATGGCAGGGGGCCCTTCACCCCTCCACTTT. The V call is TRBV27, the J call TRBJ1-6, with 8 bases matching TRBD1. CDR3 length equals 15 residues. Germline values: CDR1 MNHEY, CDR2 SMNVEV (reference sequence). The trim removed 6 bases at V and 9 bases at J, leaving 10 bases unmatched.

This clone was seen a single time. This chain links TRBV18 with TRBJ2-7, with 9 bases that match TRBD1. The CDR3 has 14 residues. Trimming at V came to 3 bases and at J to 3 bases, leaving 3 bases not matched to a gene. Germline lookup yields CDR1 KGHSH and CDR2 LQKENI. Written as DNA, the CDR3 is TGTGCCAGCTCACCCCAGGGACAGGGCTACGAGCAGTACTTC. This sequence encodes CASSPQGQGYEQYF.